This T cell receptor beta chain was obtained from a study of long-term antiretroviral therapy in people with HIV (dated by TCRdb to between 2021 and 2024). Concerning the study at large: Collection of the earliest samples took place about a decade ahead of the 2015 WHO recommendation for immediate ART, at a time when ART was typically delayed until CD4 counts fell. A retrospective serial study tested whether ART initiation and durable HIV suppression were associated with changes in peripheral blood TRB repertoire composition and diversity. A total of roughly 200 cryopreserved PBMC samples came from 25 to 30 adults with confirmed HIV infection and were collected serially over a mean of about six years (range 1-12). Of the roughly 30 participants with HIV, 10 to 11 were female. No cross-contamination during QIAcube processing was shown when test extractions of a monoclonal T-cell line were performed alongside about 30 polyclonal samples.

With respect to this clone: The antigen this receptor binds is unknown. Nothing much larger sits one base from this clone, and base qualities are not available.

Participants were included only if at least one PBMC sample before ART initiation and at least two post-ART samples were available. Treatment was received in the United States of America by all participants with HIV. Before DNA extraction, cryopreserved samples containing roughly 1-10 million PBMC were thawed and washed. At the time of the earliest PBMC sample, participants with HIV were aged between roughly 20 and 60 years. PBMC samples were contributed by each participant from 1-4 timepoints before ART initiation and 2-8 timepoints after ART initiation, with a median of 7 samples. Serial HIV viral load, CD4+ T-cell count, ART history and demographic data were obtained for every participant. Using a Qiagen kit on a QIAcube, genomic DNA was extracted from unsorted PBMC, with samples processed in batches of 12. Findings and caveats that apply to the study as a whole: The repertoire was dominated across all time points by expanded TRB clones identified before ART initiation, although this dominance was seen to fluctuate and to decrease in many PLHIV after ART. Inferences about post-ART repertoire changes were limited because no data were available on ART adherence, viral resistance or therapy changes. Because pre-ART samples had limited cell numbers, profiling was done on unsorted PBMC rather than on sorted CD4+ and CD8+ T cells. Limited PBMC availability meant only the TCR beta chain was sequenced, without alpha chain pairing. The samples span the years 2004 to 2017, and the ART regimens used may be less effective than current regimens. HIV repertoires had narrower CDR3 length ranges than controls, and the network structure suggested an antigen-experienced repertoire that shifted only slightly toward naive after ART. Starting ART was linked to a significant rise in TRB diversity, yet even with long-term ART the diversity remained significantly lower than in transplant donor controls.

The germline V gene yields SGHNT for CDR1 and YENEEA for CDR2. The CDR3 spans 15 residues, from the cysteine through the phenylalanine. CDR3 DNA is the only sequence kept; it has 45 bases, read in frame from the first base. The junction carries 14 bases between V and J, which are trimmed by 2 bases and 4 bases respectively. The immunoSEQ hsTCRB v3.0 assay was used at survey level resolution for TRB variable region sequencing. The targeted TRB sequencing depth was roughly 40,000-55,000 T-cell genomes per sample. TRB libraries were pooled and sequenced on an Illumina MiSeq using a v3 150-cycle kit. Concerning the study's data processing: Analysis of repertoires was carried out in R inside a reproducible Nextflow workflow spanning QC, data transformation and analysis. LymphoSeq2, an R package for AIRR-Seq data exploration, was used to implement custom analyses. A few samples yielding fewer than 5000 total TRB sequences were excluded, leaving approximately 200 analyzed HIV repertoires. Among the approximately 190 HIV repertoires that were kept, roughly 59 were collected before ART initiation and roughly 130 were collected after ART initiation. Repertoires were downsampled to 5000 TRB nucleotide sequences, with summary statistics averaged over 100 downsampling iterations. Only TRB sequences with CDR3 regions of at least seven amino acids were retained for analysis. A Shannon entropy-derived clonality score and the Gini coefficient were used to measure diversity. In the repertoire networks, any two of the top 5000 CDR3 amino acid sequences were linked whenever the two sequences differed by an edit distance of one. Antigen specificity groups and MHC restriction were predicted for TRB CDR3 amino acid sequences with GLIPH2. CDR3 amino acid sequences were matched against VDJdb and McPAS-TCR to flag known CMV, EBV, HIV or tissue antigen associations. Pre-ART, post-ART and control groups were compared with Wilcoxon signed-rank tests and Holm-Bonferroni correction. Sourced from immuneACCESS, this table was stored by TCRdb with only in-frame sequences that have V and J called. A share of the clones is absent; for the studies checked, an unresolved V gene accounts for under half, and the remainder has no known explanation. V, J and clone size reflect that table, while D and trimming were determined from the DNA. A total of about 25,000 clones appear in this sample, around 79% of them only once. Approximately 11% of the sample comes from the top ten.

Specimen: unsorted PBMCs, collected 1.2 years after starting antiretroviral therapy. The sequence derives from a woman aged 40 to 50 with HIV. This sequence uses TRBV11-3 and TRBJ1-2, with a weak D call of TRBD1 (6 bases match). Here the CDR3 is given as CASSLSGATSYGYTF. In nucleotide form, the sequence is TGTGCCAGCAGCTTATCGGGGGCCACGAGCTATGGCTACACCTTC.